This T cell receptor beta chain was sequenced for a study of tumor-infiltrating lymphocytes in localized non-small cell lung cancer. Some clones are missing from TCRdb's copy, which holds only in-frame ones; the method was immunoSEQ multiplex PCR. Of several thousand clones in the sample, about 72% are singletons; the top ten hold under 15%. This CDR3 is built from 14 residues. The V end lost 11 bases, the J end lost 0 bases, and 11 bases lay between the germline ends. Looked up from germline, CDR1 is LNHDA and CDR2 is SQIVND (reference sequence). The sequenced sample consisted of lung tumor tissue. The TCR sequence derives from a human donor with non-small cell lung cancer. The V call is TRBV19, the J call TRBJ1-6; D is unresolved. The CDR3 bases are TGTGCCGCCCGGGCGAGCTCCTATAATTCACCCCTCCACTTT. This gives the protein CAARASSYNSPLHF.